This T cell receptor (beta chain) was retrieved from a study of cytomegalovirus exposure and HLA in healthy donors. PCR primers comprised 60 Vbeta and 13 Jbeta primers. The method was immunoSEQ multiplex PCR; TCRdb's version includes in-frame clones alone and lacks a portion of them. The repertoire has 140,000 to 150,000 clones, approximately 82% of them found once; the top ten carry roughly 10%. Specimen: PBMCs. The receptor comes from a woman aged 60 to 75 in good health and CMV-seropositive.

This CDR3 reads CASSDRVRETQYF. CDR3 nucleotides: TGTGCCAGCAGCGACAGGGTGAGAGAGACCCAGTACTTC. The chain carries TRBV5-4 and TRBJ2-5, with 7 bases fitting TRBD1. V gave up 4 bases and J gave up 4 bases; unmatched junction bases: 4. The length of the CDR3 is 13 residues. Germline V gene sequence: CDR1 SGHNT, CDR2 YYREEE (reference sequence). Using reference TRBV5-4 and TRBJ2-5 for the parts outside the CDR3, the full variable domain is ETGVTQSPTHLIKTRGQQVTLRCSSQSGHNTVSWYQQALGQGPQFIFQYYREEENGRGNFPPRFSGLQFPNYSSELNVNALELDDSALYLCASSDRVRETQYFGPGTRLLVL.